The 15 T cell receptor beta chains reported below all come from one sample, sequenced in a study of identical twins. TCRdb passed the 5' RACE reads through MiXCR, listing each CDR3 protein once. This table holds about 550,000 distinct CDR3 sequences, about 22% found once. The data also belong to a second study, concerning yellow fever vaccine responses in identical twins.

Source material: CD4+ T cells sorted from blood. All receptors come from a woman aged 18-29 years in good health.

The table lists this clonotype with a few counts. The chain uses TRBV2 and TRBJ2-3; D possibly corresponds to TRBD2 (5 bases). Germline lookup yields CDR1 SNHLY and CDR2 FYNNEI. Trimming removed 5 bases at V and 2 bases at J, with 11 bases between. CDR3 length equals 14 residues. CDR3 coding DNA: TGTGCCAGCAGTCTGTTGGGAGCCACAGATACGCAGTATTTT. Protein product: CASSLLGATDTQYF.

The V call is TRBV20-1, the J call TRBJ1-4; 8 bases are a match to TRBD1. This CDR3 is 13 amino acids long. Trimming at V came to 6 bases and at J to 8 bases, leaving 8 bases not matched to a gene. Germline assignment: CDR1 DFQATT and CDR2 SNEGSKA (reference sequence). Here the CDR3 DNA reads TGCAGTGCGGAAGGACAGGGCCGGGAAAAACTGTTTTTT. Translating it yields CSAEGQGREKLFF.

This rearrangement joins TRBV6-5 to TRBJ2-1; perhaps TRBD1 as D (5 bases). Looked up from germline, CDR1 is MNHEY and CDR2 is SVGAGI. Between the trimmed V and J ends, which lost 3 bases and 0 bases, there was a span of 12 bases. This CDR3 is 16 amino acids long. In DNA, the CDR3 is TGTGCCAGCAGTTATTCTTACAGGAGCTCCTACAATGAGCAGTTCTTC. This sequence encodes CASSYSYRSSYNEQFF.

CDR3 in DNA: TGCGCCAGCAGTGAGCCACAGGGTCCCACGTACGAGCAGTACTTC. Protein product: CASSEPQGPTYEQYF. The chain links TRBV10-2 to TRBJ2-7; D is perhaps TRBD1 (6 bases). The CDR3 runs 15 residues. V was shortened by 2 bases and J by 4 bases, with 15 bases between the two germline ends. Looked up from germline, CDR1 is WSHSY and CDR2 is SAAADI.

This clonotype was counted only a few times. The V and J genes are TRBV29-1 and TRBJ2-7; possibly TRBD2 for D (5 bases). The CDR3 is made up of 12 amino acids. Germline assignment: CDR1 SQVTM and CDR2 ANQGSEA. The V gene lost 0 bases and the J gene lost 9 bases, with 12 bases spanning the gap. The CDR3 spells CSVEEGPAGQYF. The DNA of the CDR3 is TGCAGCGTTGAAGAGGGCCCGGCGGGGCAGTACTTC.

In this sample, this clonotype turned up a few times. J is TRBJ2-3 and V is TRBV2; D possibly corresponds to TRBD1 (6 bases). V lost 5 bases and J 4 bases, leaving 13 bases between the germline ends. This CDR3 spans 14 amino acids. Per germline, CDR1 SNHLY and CDR2 FYNNEI. CDR3 protein: CASSSTGVSDTQYF. DNA for the CDR3: TGTGCCAGCAGTTCGACAGGTGTATCAGATACGCAGTATTTT.

V usage is TRBV20-1 and J usage is TRBJ2-1; unclear D gene. The CDR3 covers 11 residues. Germline assignment: CDR1 DFQATT and CDR2 SNEGSKA (reference sequence). The V end lost 5 bases, the J end lost 9 bases, and 11 bases lay between the germline ends. CDR3 coding DNA: TGCAGTGCTCGCCCCTTTGGTGAGCAGTTCTTC. Translated, it gives CSARPFGEQFF.

The V call is TRBV10-3, the J call TRBJ2-3; the D gene is possibly TRBD2 (6 bases). The germline gives CDR1 ENHRY, CDR2 SYGVKD. With 2 bases removed from V and 0 bases from J, the gap between germline ends came to 12 bases. The CDR3 is 16 residues long. Written as DNA, the CDR3 is TGTGCCATCAGTGAGCCTTGGGCGGGGAGCACAGATACGCAGTATTTT. It yields the protein CAISEPWAGSTDTQYF.

The sample holds a few counts of this clonotype. The chain combines TRBV12-3 or TRBV12-4 with TRBJ1-5; D uncertain. The CDR3 length is 11 residues. Between the trimmed V and J ends, which lost 5 bases and 6 bases, there was a span of 5 bases. The CDR3 loop reads CASSGGQPQHF. The DNA of the CDR3 is TGTGCCAGCAGTGGAGGTCAGCCCCAGCATTTT.

V gene TRBV5-8 combines with J gene TRBJ2-3, with TRBD2 matching 10 bases. This CDR3 spans 15 amino acids. Germline values: CDR1 SGHTS, CDR2 YDEGEE. With 3 bases clipped from V and 4 bases from J, the junction kept 5 bases outside the gene matches. The CDR3 is CASSSSGRNADTQYF. The CDR3 DNA reads as TGTGCCAGCAGCTCTAGCGGGAGAAACGCAGATACGCAGTATTTT.

The chain recombines TRBV20-1 with TRBJ2-3; D might be TRBD2 (8 bases). V dropped 5 bases and J dropped 4 bases, with 16 bases sitting between them. Germline lookup yields CDR1 DFQATT and CDR2 SNEGSKA (reference sequence). The CDR3 contains 14 residues. CDR3 coding DNA: TGCAGTGCTGGGACTAGGGGGCAGCCAGATACGCAGTATTTT. It is translated as CSAGTRGQPDTQYF.

The chain recombines TRBV12-3 or TRBV12-4 with TRBJ2-3, with TRBD2 matching 11 bases. Losses at the gene ends were 5 bases for V and 6 bases for J; bases not matched to a gene: 10. There are 16 residues in the CDR3. CDR3 in amino acids: CASSPGSGRAADTQYF. DNA for the CDR3: TGTGCCAGCAGTCCGGGTAGCGGGAGGGCCGCTGATACGCAGTATTTT.

V is TRBV25-1 and J is TRBJ2-1; no firm D call. The V gene lost 6 bases and the J gene lost 1 base, with 10 bases spanning the gap. This CDR3 comprises 14 residues. The V gene's germline CDR1 is MGHDK and CDR2 SYGVNS. CDR3 in amino acids: CASSTSRSYNEQFF. The DNA for the CDR3 is TGTGCCAGCAGCACGAGCAGATCCTACAATGAGCAGTTCTTC.

The chain has TRBV12-3 or TRBV12-4 and TRBJ1-1; D is undetermined. The CDR3 totals 12 residues. The V end lost 10 bases, the J end lost 4 bases, and 13 bases lay between the germline ends. Written as DNA, the CDR3 is TGTGCCACCAAGACCATGGGCACTGAAGCTTTCTTT. This encodes CATKTMGTEAFF.

The CDR3 nucleotides are TGTGCCAGCAGTCCTGGACAGGGTGAGGGATATGGCTACACCTTC. Its translation: CASSPGQGEGYGYTF. The chain is built from TRBV12-3 or TRBV12-4 and TRBJ1-2; 8 bases align to TRBD1. The CDR3 runs 15 residues. Unmatched junction bases numbered 10, after V lost 5 bases and J lost 5 bases.